The present entry profiles one T cell receptor beta chain with its context. Antigen unknown. This sample is drawn from a study of siplizumab effects on memory and regulatory T cells. The CDR3 covers 11 residues. Germline CDR1 is LNHDA and CDR2 is SQIVND (reference sequence). The V gene lost 3 bases and the J gene lost 7 bases, with 6 bases spanning the gap. Study-wide points: The majority of clones, roughly 75-97% of proliferating CD4+ or CD8+ clones, lacked an assignable naive or memory phenotype.

Clones were sequenced by immunoSEQ multiplex PCR, and TCRdb holds only the in-frame ones, with some missing. The sample consists of 100,000 or so clones, around 95% of them appearing once. The sequence was collected from a human donor in good health. The genes are TRBV19 and TRBJ1-2, with a possible D match to TRBD1 (5 bases). The source material was non-Treg CD4+ T cells sorted from blood. DNA for the CDR3: TGTGCCAGTAGTATCACAGGTGGCTACACCTTC. This translates into CASSITGGYTF. The whole variable domain, remainder taken from reference TRBV19 and TRBJ1-2, is DGGITQSPKYLFRKEGQNVTLSCEQNLNHDAMYWYRQDPGQGLRLIYYSQIVNDFQKGDIAEGYSVSREKKESFPLTVTSAQKNPTAFYLCASSITGGYTFGSGTRLTVV.